The 21 T cell receptor beta chains below were found in one sample sequenced in a study of control samples from healthy donors and cancer patients. Sequencing used immunoSEQ multiplex PCR; TCRdb keeps in-frame clones, though not all of them. The sample lists around 75,000 clones; roughly 92% were seen once. Specimen: blood. Receptors were obtained from a woman aged 55 to 70 in good health.

The table lists this clone with a few counts. The chain has TRBV19 and TRBJ2-7; possible D gene TRBD2, 5 bases. CDR1 is LNHDA and CDR2 is SQIVND in the germline V gene (reference sequence). Trimming shortened V by 5 bases and J by 1 base, and 9 bases separated the two germline ends. The CDR3 extends over 13 amino acids. The CDR3 sequence: CASSRRGSYEQYF. DNA of the CDR3: TGTGCCAGTAGTCGCCGGGGATCCTACGAGCAGTACTTC.

The chain has TRBV5-6 and TRBJ1-4, with D possibly TRBD1 on 6 matching bases. The CDR3 is made up of 17 amino acids. With 2 bases removed from V and 7 bases from J, the gap between germline ends came to 21 bases. CDR1 is SGHDT and CDR2 is YYEEEE in the germline V gene. The CDR3 sequence: CASSFQVGGEICEKLFF. The CDR3 region has the DNA TGTGCCAGCAGCTTCCAGGTAGGGGGGGAGATCTGTGAAAAACTGTTTTTT.

This sequence joins TRBV19 and TRBJ2-5, with 10 nucleotides matching TRBD1. Per the germline V gene, CDR1 is LNHDA and CDR2 is SQIVND (reference sequence). The CDR3 contains 17 residues. V shed 4 bases and J 5 bases; nucleotides not matched to a gene: 13. CDR3 nucleotides: TGTGCCAGTAGTACAAACTCGCCGGGACAGGGGTACGAGACCCAGTACTTC. Encoded protein: CASSTNSPGQGYETQYF. The full variable domain, in which reference TRBV19 and TRBJ2-5 provide the parts outside the CDR3, is DGGITQSPKYLFRKEGQNVTLSCEQNLNHDAMYWYRQDPGQGLRLIYYSQIVNDFQKGDIAEGYSVSREKKESFPLTVTSAQKNPTAFYLCASSTNSPGQGYETQYFGPGTRLLVL.

CDR3 residues: CASSPQGVRSPLHF. CDR3 sequence (DNA): TGTGCCAGCAGCCCACAGGGGGTCCGCTCACCCCTCCACTTT. V and J are TRBV7-9 and TRBJ1-6; TRBD1 matches at 8 bases. Germline assignment: CDR1 SEHNR and CDR2 FQNEAQ (reference sequence). V shed 5 bases, J shed 10 bases, and the junction held 7 bases outside the gene matches. The CDR3 runs 14 residues.

The CDR3 spells CASNSGGPRDNSPLHF. The CDR3 DNA is TGTGCCAGTAACTCGGGAGGGCCTAGAGATAATTCACCCCTCCACTTT. This chain joins TRBV19 and TRBJ1-6; D is unclear. CDR1 and CDR2 (germline): LNHDA, SQIVND (reference sequence). This CDR3 is 16 amino acids long. Trimming stripped 7 bases from V and 5 bases from J, with 18 bases between.

In its sample, this clone was seen a few times. Here the CDR3 DNA reads TGTGCCAGCAGCCAAGATTTTACGGATTACAACACTGAAGCTTTCTTT. Encoded protein: CASSQDFTDYNTEAFF. The V and J genes are TRBV3-1 (or the pseudogene TRBV3-2) and TRBJ1-1; D gene ambiguous. V dropped 0 bases and J dropped 2 bases, with 13 bases sitting between them. Per germline, CDR1 LGHDT and CDR2 YNNKEL (reference sequence). The CDR3 runs to 16 residues.

This chain uses TRBV20-1 with TRBJ2-7; D is unresolved. V lost 8 bases and J 5 bases, leaving 13 bases between the germline ends. CDR3 length: 11 residues. In germline, CDR1 is DFQATT, CDR2 SNEGSKA (reference sequence). CDR3 sequence (DNA): TGCAGTCCATCGAAGACCCACGAGCAGTACTTC. This sequence encodes CSPSKTHEQYF.

This clone has just one count. V gene TRBV5-5 combines with J gene TRBJ2-1; D remains ambiguous. Germline V gene lookup returns CDR1 SGHKS and CDR2 YYEKEE (reference sequence). There are 18 residues in the CDR3. Trimming pared 0 bases from V and 0 bases from J, leaving 16 bases between. The CDR3 nucleotides read TGTGCCAGCAGCTTGGCGCTATTAGGCAGAAGCTCCTACAATGAGCAGTTCTTC. This translates into CASSLALLGRSSYNEQFF.

The V gene is TRBV7-9, the J gene TRBJ2-1; 7 bases match TRBD2. This CDR3 is 15 amino acids long. CDR1 and CDR2 (germline): SEHNR, FQNEAQ (reference sequence). Losses at the gene ends were 1 base for V and 5 bases for J; bases not matched to a gene: 5. The CDR3: CASSLGSGRDNEQFF. CDR3 nucleotides: TGTGCCAGCAGCTTAGGTTCGGGGAGGGACAATGAGCAGTTCTTC.

The chain combines TRBV6-5 with TRBJ2-5, with 10 bases aligning to TRBD2. Germline V gene lookup returns CDR1 MNHEY and CDR2 SVGAGI. Trimming removed 7 bases from V and 5 bases from J; junction bases left unmatched: 7. The CDR3 extends over 14 amino acids. Here the CDR3 DNA reads TGTGCCAGCAAGAAGCGGGAGGGCGGGGAGACCCAGTACTTC. The encoded protein is CASKKREGGETQYF.

This sequence joins TRBV6-2 or TRBV6-3 and TRBJ2-5, with 10 bases that match TRBD2. J lost 4 bases, V lost 2 bases, and 13 bases had no gene match. The CDR3 spans 18 residues. Per the germline V gene, CDR1 is MNHEY and CDR2 is SVGEGT. The CDR3 coding sequence is TGTGCCAGCAGTTACCCCCCCCAAGCGGGAGGGCGAGGAGAGACCCAGTACTTC. This gives the protein CASSYPPQAGGRGETQYF.

This chain joins TRBV3-1 (or the pseudogene TRBV3-2) and TRBJ2-5; D gene unclear. The CDR3 is 12 amino acids. Germline lookup yields CDR1 LGHDT and CDR2 YNNKEL (reference sequence). V was pared by 1 base and J by 3 bases, with 3 bases between. CDR3 sequence (DNA): TGTGCCAGCAGCCAAGGGGAAGAGACCCAGTACTTC. Residues: CASSQGEETQYF.

The chain recombines TRBV3-1 (or the pseudogene TRBV3-2) with TRBJ2-7; TRBD1 agrees at 8 bases. Germline-derived CDR1 and CDR2 are LGHDT and YNNKEL (reference sequence). This CDR3 has 14 residues. The J segment lost 2 bases and the V segment lost 3 bases, leaving 3 bases of the junction unmatched. The DNA of the CDR3 is TGTGCCAGCAGCCATGACAGGGGAGCCTACGAGCAGTACTTC. This translates into CASSHDRGAYEQYF.

This rearrangement joins TRBV11-2 to TRBJ1-6; D might be TRBD1 (6 bases). V dropped 4 bases and J dropped 7 bases, with 14 bases sitting between them. Germline V gene lookup returns CDR1 SGHAT and CDR2 FQNNGV. The CDR3 sequence is 15 residues long. The CDR3 DNA sequence: TGTGCCAGCAGCTCCGAGGGGGAAGAAAATTCACCCCTCCACTTT. The encoded protein is CASSSEGEENSPLHF.

The chain combines TRBV2 with TRBJ2-1; no firm D call. This CDR3 region has 14 residues. The germline V and J ends were trimmed by 2 bases and 4 bases, with 9 bases remaining between them. Germline loops: CDR1 SNHLY, CDR2 FYNNEI. The CDR3 DNA sequence: TGTGCCAGCAGTGAATTGATTTTATACAATGAGCAGTTCTTC. This translates into CASSELILYNEQFF.

J is TRBJ1-5 and V is TRBV4-1; 7 nucleotides align to TRBD1. Germline CDR1 is MGHRA and CDR2 is YSYEKL. With V trimmed by 4 bases and J by 4 bases, 10 bases remained unmatched. CDR3 length: 16 residues. The CDR3 is CASSPHGQVGNQPQHF. The CDR3 DNA is TGCGCCAGCAGCCCCCATGGACAGGTGGGGAATCAGCCCCAGCATTTT.

The chain has TRBV6-1 and TRBJ2-3; possibly TRBD1 for D (6 bases). Trimming shortened V by 4 bases and J by 0 bases, and 14 bases separated the two germline ends. CDR3 length: 16 amino acids. Germline lookup yields CDR1 MNHNS and CDR2 SASEGT. The CDR3 reads CASSVLPGQSTDTQYF. CDR3 DNA sequence: TGTGCCAGCAGTGTTTTACCCGGACAGAGCACAGATACGCAGTATTTT.

The rearrangement joins TRBV14 to TRBJ2-5; perhaps TRBD2 as D (6 bases). Trimming left V 3 bases short and J 2 bases short, with 16 bases between. Looked up from germline, CDR1 is SGHDN and CDR2 is FVKESK. This CDR3 region has 16 residues. The CDR3 DNA reads as TGTGCCAGCAGCCAGCGTCCGCGGGACGGACAAGAGACCCAGTACTTC. It codes for CASSQRPRDGQETQYF.

For the CDR3, the DNA is TGTGCCAGCAGTTACAATAACGAGCAGTACTTC. As protein: CASSYNNEQYF. V is TRBV6-6 and J is TRBJ2-7; D gene unclear. The V gene lost 2 bases and the J gene lost 5 bases, with 4 bases spanning the gap. This CDR3 has 11 amino acids. Germline CDR1 and CDR2: MNHNY and SVGAGI (reference sequence).

V gene TRBV24-1 combines with J gene TRBJ2-3; no clear D. Per germline, CDR1 KGHDR and CDR2 SFDVKD. Trimming took off 4 bases at V and 2 bases at J, with 6 bases between the two ends. CDR3 size: 13 residues. CDR3 sequence reads: CATSEALTDTQYF. The CDR3 region has the DNA TGTGCCACCAGTGAAGCCCTCACAGATACGCAGTATTTT.

The chain couples TRBV5-1 to TRBJ2-1, with 7 bases fitting TRBD2. The CDR3 is 15 amino acids. Germline values: CDR1 SGHRS, CDR2 YFSETQ. V lost 0 bases, J lost 4 bases, and 4 bases stayed unmatched. CDR3 nucleotides: TGCGCCAGCAGCTTGGGAGCGGGACGGTACAATGAGCAGTTCTTC. Translating gives CASSLGAGRYNEQFF.